The rows below give T cell receptor beta chains drawn from one sample of a study of T cells after somatic rescue of genetic block. Only in-frame clones appear in the TCRdb table, and some are missing; sequencing was by immunoSEQ multiplex PCR. The sample yields around 67,000 clones, approximately 91% seen once. Sequencing input: peripheral blood mononuclear cells (PBMCs). All receptors come from a man aged 30 to 45. The CDR3 runs from the conserved cysteine through the conserved F or W. A D gene is named only where the DNA matches it firmly. The size field is filled for only some rows; it gives once, few, many or a size class.

d_call: TRBD1; clone_size: .; v_call: TRBV10-3; j_call: TRBJ2-2; cdr3_aa: CATRQGSNTGELFF; cdr3_nt: TGTGCCACGCGACAGGGCTCGAACACCGGGGAGCTGTTTTTT
d_call: .; clone_size: .; v_call: TRBV14; j_call: TRBJ1-1; cdr3_aa: CASSQDQRGEAFF; cdr3_nt: TGTGCCAGCAGCCAAGATCAACGGGGCGAAGCTTTCTTT
d_call: .; clone_size: .; v_call: TRBV4-2; j_call: TRBJ2-3; cdr3_aa: CASSPGRLGGPPDTQYF; cdr3_nt: TGTGCCAGCAGCCCAGGGCGTCTCGGGGGGCCGCCAGATACGCAGTATTTT
d_call: .; clone_size: .; v_call: TRBV2; j_call: TRBJ2-3; cdr3_aa: CASSGQGADTQYF; cdr3_nt: TGTGCCAGCAGTGGGCAGGGTGCGGATACGCAGTATTTT
d_call: TRBD1; clone_size: .; v_call: TRBV4-2; j_call: TRBJ2-1; cdr3_aa: CASSPRVGQGTYNEQFF; cdr3_nt: TGTGCCAGCAGCCCCCGGGTGGGACAGGGCACCTACAATGAGCAGTTCTTC
d_call: .; clone_size: .; v_call: TRBV6-1; j_call: TRBJ2-2; cdr3_aa: CASAGFNTGELFF; cdr3_nt: TGTGCCAGCGCCGGGTTCAACACCGGGGAGCTGTTTTTT
d_call: .; clone_size: few; v_call: TRBV18; j_call: TRBJ1-2; cdr3_aa: CASSPNPSRTGYTF; cdr3_nt: TGTGCCAGCTCACCAAATCCTAGCCGCACTGGCTACACCTTC
d_call: .; clone_size: .; v_call: TRBV4-3; j_call: TRBJ2-7; cdr3_aa: CASSLWTAREQYF; cdr3_nt: TGCGCCAGCAGCCTCTGGACGGCCCGCGAGCAGTACTTC
d_call: TRBD1; clone_size: .; v_call: TRBV12-5; j_call: TRBJ2-2; cdr3_aa: CASGSAGGSNTGELFF; cdr3_nt: TGTGCTAGTGGTTCTGCAGGGGGCTCGAACACCGGGGAGCTGTTTTTT
d_call: .; clone_size: .; v_call: TRBV2; j_call: TRBJ2-5; cdr3_aa: CASTGVGETQYF; cdr3_nt: TGTGCCAGCACAGGGGTGGGGGAGACCCAGTACTTC
d_call: .; clone_size: .; v_call: TRBV16; j_call: TRBJ1-5; cdr3_aa: CASSQMQGGQPQHF; cdr3_nt: TGTGCCAGCAGCCAAATGCAGGGTGGGCAGCCCCAGCATTTT
d_call: .; clone_size: .; v_call: TRBV11-2; j_call: TRBJ2-4; cdr3_aa: CASSLDLGRGEAKNIQYF; cdr3_nt: TGTGCCAGCAGCTTAGATCTGGGCAGGGGGGAAGCCAAAAACATTCAGTACTTC
d_call: .; clone_size: .; v_call: TRBV28; j_call: TRBJ2-7; cdr3_aa: CASSETPTYEQYF; cdr3_nt: TGTGCCAGCAGTGAGACACCCACCTACGAGCAGTACTTC
d_call: .; clone_size: .; v_call: TRBV18; j_call: TRBJ1-1; cdr3_aa: CASSPSAGDTEAFF; cdr3_nt: TGTGCCAGCTCACCATCGGCAGGCGACACTGAAGCTTTCTTT
d_call: .; clone_size: .; v_call: TRBV6-6; j_call: TRBJ1-6; cdr3_aa: CASSSGRNIPLLHF; cdr3_nt: TGTGCCAGCAGTTCCGGACGAAATATCCCCCTCCTCCACTTT
d_call: .; clone_size: .; v_call: TRBV6-5; j_call: TRBJ2-7; cdr3_aa: CASSYEISYEQYF; cdr3_nt: TGTGCCAGCAGTTACGAGATTTCCTACGAGCAGTACTTC
d_call: .; clone_size: .; v_call: TRBV19; j_call: TRBJ1-2; cdr3_aa: CASSYDGSNYGYTF; cdr3_nt: TGTGCCAGTAGTTACGACGGATCTAACTATGGCTACACCTTC
d_call: TRBD2; clone_size: .; v_call: TRBV7-2; j_call: TRBJ2-7; cdr3_aa: CASSPGLAGYEQYF; cdr3_nt: TGTGCCAGCAGCCCGGGACTAGCAGGGTACGAGCAGTACTTC
d_call: .; clone_size: .; v_call: TRBV5-1; j_call: TRBJ1-6; cdr3_aa: CASSLANRDSPLHF; cdr3_nt: TGCGCCAGCAGCTTGGCGAATCGGGATTCACCCCTCCACTTT
d_call: .; clone_size: few; v_call: TRBV9; j_call: TRBJ1-1; cdr3_aa: CASSGDVNTEAFF; cdr3_nt: TGTGCCAGCAGTGGGGATGTGAACACTGAAGCTTTCTTT
d_call: TRBD1; clone_size: .; v_call: TRBV5-1; j_call: TRBJ1-1; cdr3_aa: CASHYPGQSVTEAFF; cdr3_nt: TGCGCCAGTCATTACCCGGGACAGAGCGTCACTGAAGCTTTCTTT
d_call: .; clone_size: .; v_call: TRBV6-1; j_call: TRBJ1-1; cdr3_aa: CASSESGTEAFF; cdr3_nt: TGTGCCAGCAGTGAATCGGGCACTGAAGCTTTCTTT
d_call: .; clone_size: few; v_call: TRBV7-9; j_call: TRBJ1-2; cdr3_aa: CASPRQELWCYTF; cdr3_nt: TGTGCCAGCCCGAGGCAGGAACTATGGTGCTACACCTTC
d_call: .; clone_size: .; v_call: TRBV19; j_call: TRBJ2-5; cdr3_aa: CASSIGGAEETQYF; cdr3_nt: TGTGCCAGTAGTATAGGGGGCGCAGAAGAGACCCAGTACTTC
d_call: TRBD1; clone_size: .; v_call: TRBV7-9; j_call: TRBJ1-4; cdr3_aa: CASSGQGGEKLFF; cdr3_nt: TGTGCCAGCAGCGGACAGGGTGGAGAAAAACTGTTTTTT
d_call: .; clone_size: .; v_call: TRBV7-8; j_call: TRBJ2-7; cdr3_aa: CASSPRLREVEQYF; cdr3_nt: TGTGCCAGCAGCCCAAGACTGAGGGAGGTCGAGCAGTACTTC
d_call: .; clone_size: .; v_call: TRBV27; j_call: TRBJ2-5; cdr3_aa: CASSLGGRLETQYF; cdr3_nt: TGTGCCAGCAGCCTTGGGGGAAGGTTGGAGACCCAGTACTTC
d_call: .; clone_size: .; v_call: TRBV11-2; j_call: TRBJ2-7; cdr3_aa: CASSFSGKSSYEQYF; cdr3_nt: TGTGCCAGCAGCTTTTCAGGGAAGAGCTCCTACGAGCAGTACTTC
d_call: TRBD1; clone_size: .; v_call: TRBV14; j_call: TRBJ2-3; cdr3_aa: CASSQGTGFYTDTQYF; cdr3_nt: TGTGCCAGCAGCCAAGGGACAGGTTTTTACACAGATACGCAGTATTTT
d_call: TRBD1; clone_size: .; v_call: TRBV4-1; j_call: TRBJ2-7; cdr3_aa: CASSQVSGTGNYEQYF; cdr3_nt: TGCGCCAGCAGCCAAGTCTCCGGGACAGGTAACTACGAGCAGTACTTC
d_call: TRBD1; clone_size: .; v_call: TRBV23-1; j_call: TRBJ2-6; cdr3_aa: CATRTGRDSGANVLTF; cdr3_nt: TGCGCCACCAGGACAGGTAGGGACTCTGGGGCCAACGTCCTGACTTTC
d_call: .; clone_size: .; v_call: TRBV5-5; j_call: TRBJ2-5; cdr3_aa: CASSLGGGQETQYF; cdr3_nt: TGTGCCAGCAGCTTGGGTGGAGGACAAGAGACCCAGTACTTC